The source of this TCR beta chain is a study of blood T cell repertoires in COVID-19. The table came from immunoSEQ multiplex PCR; TCRdb's copy has only in-frame clones and leaves some out. This table holds more than 200,000 clones, over 70% found once. The sequence derives from a woman older than 75 with acute or convalescent COVID-19. The material sequenced was peripheral blood.

CDR3 loop: CASSFTVWETQYF. CDR3 bases: TGTGCCAGCAGTTTTACGGTGTGGGAGACCCAGTACTTC. The V gene is TRBV12-3 or TRBV12-4, the J gene TRBJ2-5; D unresolved. The CDR3 runs to 13 residues. V gave up 3 bases and J gave up 5 bases, with 10 bases separating them.